This T cell receptor beta chain was documented in a study of graft-versus-host responses after intestinal transplantation. Study outcomes and limitations: Allografts of one patient group, those with graft-donor T cell macrochimerism, had high graft-versus-host to host-versus-graft clonal ratios. Detected in recipient marrow were GvH clones, some of which were first observed in ileum or blood.

Sequencing was performed with immunoSEQ multiplex PCR; in TCRdb, only in-frame clones are kept and a portion is missing. The sample has about 92,000 clones, about 93% seen once. This clone has a single count. Antigen specificity is unknown. Sequenced material: unstimulated CD8+ T cells sorted from spleen or lymph node cells, taken before intestinal transplant. This TCR came from a human donor who received an intestinal transplant.

In nucleotides, the CDR3 is TGTGCCAGCAGTTTAGGCAGGGCGCCACTCAACTATGGCTACACCTTC. Amino acid sequence: CASSLGRAPLNYGYTF. The gene calls are TRBV28 and TRBJ1-2, with a tentative D call TRBD1 (5 bases). Per germline, CDR1 MDHEN and CDR2 SYDVKM. CDR3 length: 16 residues. V was pared by 2 bases and J by 2 bases, with 15 bases between.